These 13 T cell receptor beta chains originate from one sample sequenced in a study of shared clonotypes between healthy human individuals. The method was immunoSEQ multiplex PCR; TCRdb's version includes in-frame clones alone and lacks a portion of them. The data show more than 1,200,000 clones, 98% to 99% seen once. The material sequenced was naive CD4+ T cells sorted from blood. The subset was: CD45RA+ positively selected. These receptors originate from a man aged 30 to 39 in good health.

The CDR3 nucleotides are TGTGCCAGCAGCTTGGAATCGCGCGGCACCGGGGAGCTGTTTTTT. Residues: CASSLESRGTGELFF. V is TRBV5-4 and J is TRBJ2-2; D ambiguous. CDR1 and CDR2 from the germline V gene are SGHNT and YYREEE (reference sequence). V was pared by 0 bases and J by 4 bases, with 10 bases between. The CDR3 spans 15 residues. The full variable domain, in which reference TRBV5-4 and TRBJ2-2 provide the parts outside the CDR3, is ETGVTQSPTHLIKTRGQQVTLRCSSQSGHNTVSWYQQALGQGPQFIFQYYREEENGRGNFPPRFSGLQFPNYSSELNVNALELDDSALYLCASSLESRGTGELFFGEGSRLTVL.

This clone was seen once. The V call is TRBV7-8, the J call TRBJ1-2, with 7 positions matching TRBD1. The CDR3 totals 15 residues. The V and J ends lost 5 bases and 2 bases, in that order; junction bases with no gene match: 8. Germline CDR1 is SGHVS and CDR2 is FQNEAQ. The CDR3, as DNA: TGTGCCAGCAGCAGAACGACAGGGCTGAACTATGGCTACACCTTC. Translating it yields CASSRTTGLNYGYTF.

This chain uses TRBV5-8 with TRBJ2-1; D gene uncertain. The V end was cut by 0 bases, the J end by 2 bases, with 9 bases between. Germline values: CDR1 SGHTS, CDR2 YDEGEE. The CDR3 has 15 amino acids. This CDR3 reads CASSLGGDPYNEQFF. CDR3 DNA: TGTGCCAGCAGCTTGGGTGGCGACCCCTACAATGAGCAGTTCTTC.

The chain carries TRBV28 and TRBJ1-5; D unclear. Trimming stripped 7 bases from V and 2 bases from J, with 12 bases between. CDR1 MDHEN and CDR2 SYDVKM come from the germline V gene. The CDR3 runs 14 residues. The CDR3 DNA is TGTGCCAGCATTGGGCCGGGAGGCAATCAGCCCCAGCATTTT. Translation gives CASIGPGGNQPQHF.

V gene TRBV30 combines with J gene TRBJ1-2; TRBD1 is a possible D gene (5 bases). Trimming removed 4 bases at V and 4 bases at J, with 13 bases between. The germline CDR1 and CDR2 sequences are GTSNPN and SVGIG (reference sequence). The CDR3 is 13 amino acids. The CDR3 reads CAWKAGTSYGYTF. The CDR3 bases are TGTGCCTGGAAAGCCGGGACGTCCTATGGCTACACCTTC.

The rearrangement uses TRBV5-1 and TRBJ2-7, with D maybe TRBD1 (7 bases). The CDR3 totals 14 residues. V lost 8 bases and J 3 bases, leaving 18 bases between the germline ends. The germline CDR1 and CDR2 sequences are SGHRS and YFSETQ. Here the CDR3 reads CASKLEGQRYEQYF. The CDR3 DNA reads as TGCGCCAGTAAACTGGAGGGACAGCGCTACGAGCAGTACTTC.

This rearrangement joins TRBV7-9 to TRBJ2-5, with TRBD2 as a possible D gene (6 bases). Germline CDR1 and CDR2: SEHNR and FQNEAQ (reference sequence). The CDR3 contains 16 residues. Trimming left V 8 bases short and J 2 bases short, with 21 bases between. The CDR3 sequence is CASPTPGAEEQETQYF. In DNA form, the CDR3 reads TGTGCCAGCCCCACGCCGGGAGCCGAGGAGCAAGAGACCCAGTACTTC.

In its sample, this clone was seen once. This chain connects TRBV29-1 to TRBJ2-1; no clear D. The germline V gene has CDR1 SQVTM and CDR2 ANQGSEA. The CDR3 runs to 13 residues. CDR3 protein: CRVPVTSYNEQFF. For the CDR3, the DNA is TGCAGAGTCCCGGTAACCTCCTACAATGAGCAGTTCTTC.

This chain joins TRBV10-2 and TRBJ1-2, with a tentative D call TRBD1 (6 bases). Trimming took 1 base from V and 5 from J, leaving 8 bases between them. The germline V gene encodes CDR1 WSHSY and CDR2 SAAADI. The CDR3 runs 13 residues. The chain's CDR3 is CASSEFGQYGYTF. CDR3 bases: TGCGCCAGCAGTGAGTTTGGACAGTATGGCTACACCTTC.

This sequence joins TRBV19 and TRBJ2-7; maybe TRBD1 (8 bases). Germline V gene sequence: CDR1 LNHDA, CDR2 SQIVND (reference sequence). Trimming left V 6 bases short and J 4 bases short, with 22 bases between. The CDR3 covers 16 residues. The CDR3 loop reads CASRISPTGDYYEQYF. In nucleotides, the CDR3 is TGTGCCAGTAGGATAAGCCCGACAGGGGACTATTACGAGCAGTACTTC.

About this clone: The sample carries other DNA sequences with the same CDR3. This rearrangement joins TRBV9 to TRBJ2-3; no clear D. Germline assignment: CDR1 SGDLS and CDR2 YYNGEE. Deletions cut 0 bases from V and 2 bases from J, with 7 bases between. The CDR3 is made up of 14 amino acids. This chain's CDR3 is CASSVDPLTDTQYF. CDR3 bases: TGTGCCAGCAGCGTAGATCCCCTCACAGATACGCAGTATTTT.

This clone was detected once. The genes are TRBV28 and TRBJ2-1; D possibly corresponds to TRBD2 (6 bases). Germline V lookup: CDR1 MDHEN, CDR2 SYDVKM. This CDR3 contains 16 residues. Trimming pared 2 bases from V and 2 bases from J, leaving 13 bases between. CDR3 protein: CASSLMISGTYNEQFF. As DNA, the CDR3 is TGTGCCAGCAGTTTAATGATTAGCGGCACCTACAATGAGCAGTTCTTC.

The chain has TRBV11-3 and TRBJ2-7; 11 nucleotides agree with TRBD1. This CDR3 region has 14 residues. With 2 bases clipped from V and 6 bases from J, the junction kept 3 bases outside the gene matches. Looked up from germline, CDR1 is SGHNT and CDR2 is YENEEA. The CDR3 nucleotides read TGTGCCAGCAGCTTACAAGGGACAGGGGGCGAGCAGTACTTC. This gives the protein CASSLQGTGGEQYF.